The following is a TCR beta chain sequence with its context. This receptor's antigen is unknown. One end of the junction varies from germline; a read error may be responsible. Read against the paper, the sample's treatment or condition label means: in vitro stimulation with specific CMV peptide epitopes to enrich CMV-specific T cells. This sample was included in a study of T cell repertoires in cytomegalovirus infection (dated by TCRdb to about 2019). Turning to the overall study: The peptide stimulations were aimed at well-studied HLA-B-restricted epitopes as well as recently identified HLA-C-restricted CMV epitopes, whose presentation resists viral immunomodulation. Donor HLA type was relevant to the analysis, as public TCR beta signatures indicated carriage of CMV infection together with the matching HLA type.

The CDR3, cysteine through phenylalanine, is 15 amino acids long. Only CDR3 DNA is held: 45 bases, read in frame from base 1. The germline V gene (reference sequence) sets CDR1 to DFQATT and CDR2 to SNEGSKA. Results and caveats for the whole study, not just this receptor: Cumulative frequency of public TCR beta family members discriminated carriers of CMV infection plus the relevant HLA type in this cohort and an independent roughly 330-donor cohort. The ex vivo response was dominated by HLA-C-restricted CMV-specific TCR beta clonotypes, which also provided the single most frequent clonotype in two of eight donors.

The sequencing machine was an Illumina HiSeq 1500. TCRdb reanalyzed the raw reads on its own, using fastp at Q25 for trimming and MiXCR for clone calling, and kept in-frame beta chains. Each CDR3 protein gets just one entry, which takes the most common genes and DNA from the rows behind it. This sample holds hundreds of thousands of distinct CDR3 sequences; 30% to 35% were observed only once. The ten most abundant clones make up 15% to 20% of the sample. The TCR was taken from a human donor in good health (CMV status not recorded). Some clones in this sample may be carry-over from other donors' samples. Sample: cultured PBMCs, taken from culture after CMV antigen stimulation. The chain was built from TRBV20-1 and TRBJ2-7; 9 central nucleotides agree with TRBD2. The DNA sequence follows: TGCAGTGCAAGAGTAGCGGGAGCCCACTCCTACGAGCAGTACTTC. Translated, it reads CSARVAGAHSYEQYF.